One sample yielded the 10 T cell receptor beta chains listed below, sequenced in a study of beta chain features in type 1 diabetes (dated by TCRdb to 2016 to 2019). The method was the immunoSEQ multiplex PCR assay. All of the isolated RNA was reverse transcribed with the High Capacity cDNA Reverse Transcription Kit, so expressed TCRB transcripts were sequenced. TCRdb obtained this table from immuneACCESS and retained in-frame rearrangements with V and J assigned. These tables miss some clones; where compared with another copy, unresolved V genes account for less than half of the shortfall, and the remainder is unexplained. The sample table holds over 120,000 clones, of which roughly a tenth were seen once. Under 1.5% of the sample lies in the top ten. Material for sequencing was naive CD4+ T cells from blood. The cell subset or site label for this specimen denotes: true naive CD4+ T cells. The receptor source for this set is a man aged 18 to 30 in good health.

This clone has a handful of counts. The rearrangement joins TRBV4-3 to TRBJ2-7, with TRBD2 identical over 14 bases. J lost 4 bases, V lost 4 bases, and 3 bases had no gene match. The CDR3 sequence is 15 residues long. CDR1 and CDR2 (germline): LGHNA, YSLEER. This chain's CDR3 is CASSPRTSGGYEQYF. The CDR3, as DNA: TGCGCCAGCAGCCCGCGGACTAGCGGGGGGTACGAGCAGTACTTC.

This clone was recorded a few times. The chain links TRBV27 to TRBJ1-5; 9 bases are shared with TRBD1. The CDR3 contains 15 residues. Germline CDR1 reads MNHEY; CDR2 reads SMNVEV (reference sequence). V shed 5 bases and J 6 bases; nucleotides not matched to a gene: 8. The CDR3 DNA sequence: TGTGCCAGCAGTGCACCCGGGACAGGGTTTCAGCCCCAGCATTTT. Translating gives CASSAPGTGFQPQHF.

The table lists this clone with a few counts. This chain links TRBV7-2 with TRBJ1-2, with unresolved D. In germline, CDR1 is SGHTA, CDR2 FQGNSA. Deletions cut 5 bases from V and 0 bases from J, with 13 bases between. The CDR3 has 15 residues. For the CDR3, the DNA is TGTGCCAGCAGCATCACTTCTACAGCTAACTATGGCTACACCTTC. Its translation is CASSITSTANYGYTF. Using reference TRBV7-2 and TRBJ1-2 for the parts outside the CDR3, the full variable domain is GAGVSQSPSNKVTEKGKDVELRCDPISGHTALYWYRQSLGQGLEFLIYFQGNSAPDKSGLPSDRFSAERTGGSVSTLTIQRTQQEDSAVYLCASSITSTANYGYTFGSGTRLTVV.

The table lists this clone with a few counts. The sample contains more than one DNA sequence encoding this CDR3. The chain employs TRBV5-1 and TRBJ2-2, with TRBD2 matching over 15 bases. The CDR3 contains 15 residues. Germline values: CDR1 SGHRS, CDR2 YFSETQ. Trimming at V came to 4 bases and at J to 6 bases, leaving 1 base not matched to a gene. The CDR3 region is CASSGLAGGSGELFF. Written as DNA, the CDR3 is TGCGCCAGCAGCGGACTAGCGGGGGGGTCCGGGGAGCTGTTTTTT.

This clone has at least ten counts. The chain uses TRBV29-1 and TRBJ2-5; the D gene is possibly TRBD1 (6 bases). Per germline, CDR1 SQVTM and CDR2 ANQGSEA. Trimming took 6 bases from V and 1 from J, leaving 9 bases between them. This CDR3 contains 12 residues. CDR3 sequence reads: CSVTGTQETQYF. In nucleotides, the CDR3 is TGCAGCGTAACAGGGACCCAAGAGACCCAGTACTTC.

The rearrangement uses TRBV2 and TRBJ2-7, with 11 positions matching TRBD1. The V segment lost 6 bases and the J segment 2 bases; nucleotides outside the gene matches: 3. There are 14 residues in the CDR3. Germline CDR1 and CDR2: SNHLY and FYNNEI. The CDR3 bases are TGTGCCAGCAGCGAGGACAGGGGGCCCTACGAGCAGTACTTC. Translated: CASSEDRGPYEQYF.

The sample holds a few counts of this clone. J is TRBJ2-5 and V is TRBV5-4; 9 positions agree with TRBD1. Germline V gene data show CDR1 as SGHNT and CDR2 as YYREEE (reference sequence). Trimming took 2 bases from V and 5 from J; bases not matched to a gene: 4. This CDR3 has 14 amino acids. For the CDR3, the DNA is TGTGCCAGCAGCTTCGGACAGGGGAGGGAGACCCAGTACTTC. Residues: CASSFGQGRETQYF. Combining the CDR3 with reference TRBV5-4 and TRBJ2-5 gives the whole variable domain ETGVTQSPTHLIKTRGQQVTLRCSSQSGHNTVSWYQQALGQGPQFIFQYYREEENGRGNFPPRFSGLQFPNYSSELNVNALELDDSALYLCASSFGQGRETQYFGPGTRLLVL.

The rearrangement links TRBV2 to TRBJ2-2; 10 bases fit TRBD1. Germline CDR1 reads SNHLY; CDR2 reads FYNNEI. The J segment lost 7 bases and the V segment lost 6 bases, leaving 11 bases of the junction unmatched. CDR3 length: 16 amino acids. The CDR3 DNA sequence: TGTGCCAGCAGCGCCACCCGGGACAGGGGTGGCGGGGAGCTGTTTTTT. This encodes CASSATRDRGGGELFF.

This clone was seen only a few times. Here the CDR3 reads CASSIEGRGLRETQYF. CDR3 DNA sequence: TGTGCCAGTAGTATAGAGGGCAGGGGGCTCCGGGAGACCCAGTACTTC. The V gene is TRBV19, the J gene TRBJ2-5; 8 bases are a match to TRBD1. The V and J ends lost 0 bases and 5 bases, in that order; junction bases with no gene match: 8. The CDR3 extends over 16 amino acids. CDR1 is LNHDA and CDR2 is SQIVND in the germline V gene (reference sequence).

J is TRBJ2-2 and V is TRBV19; 7 positions match TRBD2. The CDR3 covers 16 residues. With 4 bases clipped from V and 4 bases from J, the junction kept 9 bases outside the gene matches. The germline gives CDR1 LNHDA, CDR2 SQIVND (reference sequence). The CDR3 DNA follows: TGTGCCAGTAGTACCCCTGGGGAGGGGACCACCGGGGAGCTGTTTTTT. This sequence encodes CASSTPGEGTTGELFF.